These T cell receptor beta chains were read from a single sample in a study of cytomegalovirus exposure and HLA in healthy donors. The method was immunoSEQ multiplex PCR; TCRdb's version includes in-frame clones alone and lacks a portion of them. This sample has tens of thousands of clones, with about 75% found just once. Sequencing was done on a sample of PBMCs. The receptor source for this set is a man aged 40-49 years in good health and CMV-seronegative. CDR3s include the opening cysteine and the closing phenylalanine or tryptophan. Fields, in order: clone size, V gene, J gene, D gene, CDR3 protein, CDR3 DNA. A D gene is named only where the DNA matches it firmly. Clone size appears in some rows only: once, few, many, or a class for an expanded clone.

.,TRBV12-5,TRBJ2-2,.,CASGTHNTGELFF,TGTGCTAGTGGTACACACAACACCGGGGAGCTGTTTTTT
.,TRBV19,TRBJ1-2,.,CASSMGPRAGYTF,TGTGCCAGTAGTATGGGGCCCCGGGCTGGCTACACCTTC
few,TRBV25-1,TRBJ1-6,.,CASSESDSPNSPLHF,TGTGCCAGCAGTGAATCTGACAGCCCCAATTCACCCCTCCACTTT
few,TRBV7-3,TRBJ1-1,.,CASSLYGYTEAFF,TGTGCCAGCAGCTTATACGGTTACACTGAAGCTTTCTTT
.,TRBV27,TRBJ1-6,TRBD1,CASTTGNNSPLHF,TGTGCCAGTACGACAGGGAATAATTCACCCCTCCACTTT
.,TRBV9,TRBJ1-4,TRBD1,CASSHRDRSREKLFF,TGTGCCAGCAGCCACCGGGACAGGAGTAGGGAAAAACTGTTTTTT
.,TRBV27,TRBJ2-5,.,CASSLFPPLLQETQYF,TGTGCCAGCAGTTTATTCCCCCCACTTTTACAAGAGACCCAGTACTTC
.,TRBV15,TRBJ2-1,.,CATSRDSSSYNEQFF,TGTGCCACCAGCAGAGATTCCAGCTCCTACAATGAGCAGTTCTTC
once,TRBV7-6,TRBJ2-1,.,CASSLSTMGYEQFF,TGTGCCAGCAGCTTAAGTACTATGGGTTATGAGCAGTTCTTC
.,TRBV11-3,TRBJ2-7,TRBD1,CASSLDGTGVYEQYF,TGTGCCAGCAGCTTAGACGGGACAGGGGTCTACGAGCAGTACTTC
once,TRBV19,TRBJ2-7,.,CASSIQGDLGYEQYF,TGTGCCAGTAGTATACAGGGTGATTTGGGCTACGAGCAGTACTTC
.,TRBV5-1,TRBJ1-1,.,CASRRAANTEAFF,TGCGCCAGCCGCCGTGCGGCGAACACTGAAGCTTTCTTT
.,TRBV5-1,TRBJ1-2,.,CASSWRGGGYTF,TGCGCCAGCAGCTGGCGGGGCGGTGGCTACACCTTC
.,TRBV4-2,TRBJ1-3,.,CASSQDSSGSSGNTIYF,TGTGCCAGCAGCCAAGACTCTTCGGGATCCTCTGGAAACACCATATATTTT
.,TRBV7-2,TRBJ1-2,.,CASSGSGRDYGYTF,TGTGCCAGCAGCGGATCCGGGAGAGACTATGGCTACACCTTC
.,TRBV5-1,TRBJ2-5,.,CASSYPRERVGETQYF,TGCGCCAGCAGCTACCCCCGGGAGCGGGTAGGGGAGACCCAGTACTTC
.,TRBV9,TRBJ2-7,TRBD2,CASSPRDGRGEQYF,TGTGCCAGCAGCCCCCGGGACGGGAGGGGCGAGCAGTACTTC
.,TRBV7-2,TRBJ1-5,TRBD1,CASSLVSTGGNQPQHF,TGTGCCAGCAGCTTAGTTTCAACAGGGGGTAATCAGCCCCAGCATTTT
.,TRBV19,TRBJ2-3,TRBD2,CASRGAGGPQDTQYF,TGTGCCAGTAGAGGAGCGGGGGGGCCGCAAGATACGCAGTATTTT
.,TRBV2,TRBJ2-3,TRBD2,CASKLDSGGTDTQYF,TGTGCCAGCAAGTTGGATAGCGGGGGCACAGATACGCAGTATTTT
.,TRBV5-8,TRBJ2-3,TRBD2,CASSPTPGLAVLSTDTQYF,TGTGCCAGCAGCCCCACCCCGGGACTAGCGGTCCTTAGCACAGATACGCAGTATTTT
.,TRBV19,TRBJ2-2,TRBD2,CASSRGRGNTGELFF,TGTGCCAGTAGCCGCGGGAGGGGGAACACCGGGGAGCTGTTTTTT
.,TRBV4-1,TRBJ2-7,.,CASSRYQGTNYEQYF,TGCGCCAGCAGCCGCTACCAGGGAACAAACTACGAGCAGTACTTC
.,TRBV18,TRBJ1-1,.,CASSPRGVDDTEAFF,TGTGCCAGCTCACCACGGGGGGTTGACGACACTGAAGCTTTCTTT
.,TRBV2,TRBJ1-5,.,CASSDAGYSNQPQHF,TGTGCCAGCAGTGATGCAGGTTATAGCAATCAGCCCCAGCATTTT
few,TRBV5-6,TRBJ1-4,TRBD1,CAASRGVSEKLFF,TGTGCCGCCAGCAGGGGGGTCTCTGAAAAACTGTTTTTT
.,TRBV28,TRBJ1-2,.,CASSYKSGYTF,TGTGCCAGCAGCTATAAGAGCGGCTACACCTTC
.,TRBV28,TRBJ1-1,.,CASSLLQGKAFF,TGTGCCAGCAGTTTACTACAGGGAAAAGCTTTCTTT
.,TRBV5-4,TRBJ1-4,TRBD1,CASSKGQGASATNEKLFF,TGTGCCAGCAGCAAGGGACAGGGGGCTTCTGCAACTAATGAAAAACTGTTTTTT
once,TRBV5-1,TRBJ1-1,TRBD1,CASSPGTGNTEAFF,TGCGCCAGCAGCCCCGGGACAGGGAACACTGAAGCTTTCTTT
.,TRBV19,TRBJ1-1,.,CASSDRTAPNTEAFF,TGTGCCAGTAGTGATCGGACAGCGCCGAACACTGAAGCTTTCTTT
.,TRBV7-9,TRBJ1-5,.,CASSLVGGSAQPQHF,TGTGCCAGCAGCTTAGTGGGAGGGTCCGCTCAGCCCCAGCATTTT
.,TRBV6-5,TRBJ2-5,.,CASRSSPGDWGTQYF,TGTGCCAGCAGGTCCTCCCCCGGGGACTGGGGAACCCAGTACTTC
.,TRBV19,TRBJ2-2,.,CASSPDRELFF,TGTGCCAGTAGTCCGGACAGGGAGCTGTTTTTT
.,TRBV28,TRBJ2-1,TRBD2,CASSPPPGGNNEQFF,TGTGCCAGCAGTCCTCCGCCGGGGGGGAACAATGAGCAGTTCTTC
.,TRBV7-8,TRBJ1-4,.,CASSLGAFAGLDEKLFF,TGTGCCAGCAGCTTAGGAGCATTTGCGGGGCTTGATGAAAAACTGTTTTTT
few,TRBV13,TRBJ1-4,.,CASSPRGASEKLFF,TGTGCCAGCAGCCCCCGGGGGGCGTCTGAAAAACTGTTTTTT
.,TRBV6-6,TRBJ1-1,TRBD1,CASSSGQENTEAFF,TGTGCCAGCAGTTCGGGACAGGAGAACACTGAAGCTTTCTTT
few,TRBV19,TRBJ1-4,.,CASSIDSGAGLAKLFF,TGTGCCAGTAGTATAGATTCGGGAGCAGGTCTGGCAAAACTGTTTTTT
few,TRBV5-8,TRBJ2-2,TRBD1,CASRRGQGTNTGELFF,TGTGCCAGCAGACGAGGACAGGGGACGAACACCGGGGAGCTGTTTTTT
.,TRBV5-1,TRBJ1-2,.,CASNPTTGYGYTF,TGCGCCAGCAACCCTACGACAGGTTATGGCTACACCTTC
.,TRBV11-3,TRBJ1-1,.,CASSLDIQGNTEAFF,TGTGCCAGCAGCTTAGATATCCAGGGTAACACTGAAGCTTTCTTT
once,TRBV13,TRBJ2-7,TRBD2,CASSYGTSGSQQYF,TGTGCCAGCAGCTACGGGACTAGCGGGAGTCAGCAGTACTTC
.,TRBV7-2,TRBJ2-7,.,CASSLAGTLYEQYF,TGTGCCAGCAGCTTAGCCGGGACATTATACGAGCAGTACTTC
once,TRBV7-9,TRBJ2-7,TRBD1,CASLATGGYEQYF,TGTGCCAGCTTGGCGACAGGGGGGTACGAGCAGTACTTC
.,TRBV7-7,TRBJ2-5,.,CASSLQSGRVETQYF,TGTGCTAGCAGCCTCCAATCGGGAAGGGTCGAGACCCAGTACTTC
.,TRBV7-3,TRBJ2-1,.,CASSLFGGGPLQEQFF,TGTGCCAGCAGCTTATTTGGGGGAGGCCCCCTGCAAGAGCAGTTCTTC
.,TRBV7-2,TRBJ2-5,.,CASSSQETQYF,TGTGCCAGCAGCTCACAAGAGACCCAGTACTTC
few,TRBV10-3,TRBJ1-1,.,CAISESGSDTEAFF,TGTGCCATCAGTGAGTCCGGGTCGGACACTGAAGCTTTCTTT
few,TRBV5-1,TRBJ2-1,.,CASSVREESYNEQFF,TGCGCCAGCAGCGTCAGGGAGGAATCCTACAATGAGCAGTTCTTC
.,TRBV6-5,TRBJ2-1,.,CASAGTSSYNEQFF,TGTGCCAGTGCCGGGACATCTTCCTACAATGAGCAGTTCTTC
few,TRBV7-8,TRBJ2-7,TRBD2,CASSSQTAGLAIYEQYF,TGTGCCAGCAGCTCGCAGACCGCGGGACTAGCGATCTACGAGCAGTACTTC